This is a list of T cell receptor beta chains from one sample in a study of lymphopenia after photon versus proton radiotherapy. TCRdb's table, derived via immunoSEQ multiplex PCR, lists solely in-frame clones and lacks some. Among 53,000 or so clones listed, 65% to 85% were seen once. Sequenced here: peripheral blood, sampled from a patient treated with photon-based radiotherapy. The receptor set was obtained from a man between 50 and 59 years old with gastric cancer. The CDR3 runs from the conserved cysteine through the conserved F or W. Fields, in order: J gene, clone size, V gene, D gene, CDR3 protein, CDR3 DNA. The D gene is left open where the match is weak. Only part of the rows carry a size: once, few, many, or a class if the clone is expanded.

TRBJ2-5 | - | TRBV19 | TRBD2 | CASSTQGLAGAKETQYF | TGTGCCAGTAGTACCCAAGGACTAGCGGGAGCAAAAGAGACCCAGTACTTC
TRBJ2-4 | - | TRBV15 | - | CATSREVGGSSIQYF | TGTGCCACCAGCAGAGAAGTAGGAGGGAGTAGCATTCAGTACTTC
TRBJ2-7 | few | TRBV9 | - | CASSVAGGTYEQYF | TGTGCCAGCAGCGTAGCTGGCGGGACTTACGAGCAGTACTTC
TRBJ2-1 | - | TRBV7-3 | - | CASSLNHGGEGYNEQFF | TGTGCCAGCAGCTTAAATCACGGGGGAGAGGGCTACAATGAGCAGTTCTTC
TRBJ1-1 | once | TRBV6-4 | - | CASRAGGKAFF | TGTGCCAGCAGGGCCGGAGGGAAGGCTTTCTTT
TRBJ1-1 | few | TRBV19 | TRBD1 | CASSRPGQETNTEAFF | TGTGCCAGTAGTAGACCGGGACAGGAAACGAACACTGAAGCTTTCTTT
TRBJ2-3 | - | TRBV9 | - | CASSVDLSTDTQYF | TGTGCCAGCAGCGTAGACTTAAGCACAGATACGCAGTATTTT
TRBJ2-1 | - | TRBV6-6 | TRBD2 | CASSPGTSSYNEQFF | TGTGCCAGCAGTCCCGGGACTAGCTCCTACAATGAGCAGTTCTTC
TRBJ1-2 | - | TRBV25-1 | TRBD1 | CASSGHRGGTPNYGYTF | TGTGCCAGCAGTGGACACCGAGGGGGCACCCCCAACTATGGCTACACCTTC
TRBJ1-1 | - | TRBV7-2 | - | CASSFRREGAEAFF | TGTGCCAGCAGCTTTCGAAGGGAAGGGGCTGAAGCTTTCTTT
TRBJ1-2 | - | TRBV20-1 | - | CSAPEVYGYTF | TGCAGTGCCCCGGAGGTTTATGGCTACACCTTC
TRBJ2-2 | - | TRBV2 | - | CASSVLNTGELFF | TGTGCCAGCAGTGTACTTAACACCGGGGAGCTGTTTTTT
TRBJ2-3 | - | TRBV19 | - | CASTPLGRPSTDTQYF | TGTGCCAGTACCCCTCTTGGCCGCCCTAGCACAGATACGCAGTATTTT
TRBJ2-5 | - | TRBV10-3 | - | CAISAGKETQYF | TGTGCCATCAGTGCAGGGAAGGAGACCCAGTACTTC
TRBJ2-7 | - | TRBV5-1 | - | CASSAAPGSDSYEQYF | TGCGCCAGCAGCGCGGCACCGGGGAGCGACTCCTACGAGCAGTACTTC
TRBJ1-2 | - | TRBV29-1 | - | CSVRDPSNYGYTF | TGCAGCGTCCGGGACCCCAGTAACTATGGCTACACCTTC
TRBJ1-3 | - | TRBV28 | - | CASSLRGSAGNTIYF | TGTGCCAGCAGTTTAAGGGGGAGCGCTGGAAACACCATATATTTT
TRBJ1-1 | - | TRBV5-6 | - | CASSVALVTATEAFF | TGTGCCAGCAGTGTCGCCCTTGTGACAGCAACTGAAGCTTTCTTT
TRBJ2-3 | - | TRBV6-1 | TRBD2 | CASSVVAGEVDTQYF | TGTGCCAGCAGTGTGGTAGCGGGAGAGGTGGATACGCAGTATTTT
TRBJ2-3 | - | TRBV20-1 | - | CSAKSGDTQYF | TGCAGTGCTAAGTCTGGAGATACGCAGTATTTT
TRBJ2-7 | few | TRBV7-2 | - | CASSLTARGEQYF | TGTGCCAGCAGCTTAACCGCCCGGGGCGAGCAGTACTTC
TRBJ1-2 | - | TRBV7-2 | - | CASSFGGQANYGYTF | TGTGCCAGCAGCTTTGGTGGACAAGCTAACTATGGCTACACCTTC
TRBJ1-5 | - | TRBV19 | TRBD1 | CASSIEFRGRIQPQHF | TGTGCCAGTAGTATAGAATTCAGGGGGCGGATTCAGCCCCAGCATTTT
TRBJ2-4 | - | TRBV4-1 | - | CASSQVHRRAKNIQYF | TGCGCCAGCAGCCAAGTTCACCGGCGGGCCAAAAACATTCAGTACTTC
TRBJ2-7 | - | TRBV5-6 | TRBD2 | CASSYLGSGSSYEQYF | TGTGCCAGCAGCTACCTTGGGAGCGGGAGCTCCTACGAGCAGTACTTC
TRBJ2-1 | - | TRBV5-6 | - | CASSLLGASYNEQFF | TGTGCCAGCAGTCTATTGGGGGCCTCCTACAATGAGCAGTTCTTC
TRBJ2-7 | - | TRBV28 | TRBD2 | CASSTAVTSAFYSYEQYF | TGTGCCAGCAGCACAGCAGTGACTAGCGCTTTTTACTCCTACGAGCAGTACTTC
TRBJ2-5 | once | TRBV5-6 | - | CASSLATRETQYF | TGTGCCAGCAGCTTGGCAACTAGGGAGACCCAGTACTTC
TRBJ2-1 | - | TRBV9 | - | CASSVDGLAILGEQFF | TGTGCCAGCAGCGTAGATGGGCTAGCGATCCTAGGGGAGCAGTTCTTC
TRBJ2-1 | - | TRBV11-3 | - | CASSLFSGLADEQFF | TGTGCCAGCAGCTTATTTTCAGGGTTGGCCGATGAGCAGTTCTTC
TRBJ2-5 | - | TRBV19 | - | CASMGGFGQRETQYF | TGTGCCAGTATGGGGGGATTTGGACAGAGAGAGACCCAGTACTTC
TRBJ1-1 | - | TRBV27 | - | CASSLSMGATNTEAFF | TGTGCCAGCAGTTTATCGATGGGGGCCACGAACACTGAAGCTTTCTTT
TRBJ2-3 | - | TRBV6-6 | - | CASSTGPRTDTQYF | TGTGCCAGCAGCACCGGGCCCAGGACAGATACGCAGTATTTT